What follows is one TCR beta chain and its context. Cohort allocation depended upon clinical history that participants reported. In the authors' workflow: Reference gene primer amplification in the assay estimated nucleated cell counts. Only in-frame clones appear in the TCRdb table, and some are missing; sequencing was by immunoSEQ multiplex PCR. Clonal size and the V and J genes are those of that table, whereas D and trimming came from the DNA. The repertoire holds about 180,000 clones, roughly 84% seen once, with around 1.2% in the top ten. The CDR3 extends over 12 amino acids. Germline V lookup: CDR1 SGHDT, CDR2 YYEEEE. Trimming removed 4 bases from V and 4 bases from J, with 8 bases in between. The entry originates in a study of blood T cell repertoires in COVID-19.

This sequence was found in a human donor with acute COVID-19. The donor label of this sample is uncertain. V is TRBV5-6 and J is TRBJ1-2; D is ambiguous. The sequencing sample was made of PBMCs or T cells enriched from blood (not recorded which). The CDR3 spells CASSESFYGYTF. CDR3 coding DNA: TGTGCCAGCAGCGAGTCGTTCTATGGCTACACCTTC.